This T cell receptor (beta chain) is from a study of T cell repertoires in cytomegalovirus infection. TCRdb used MiXCR to reprocess the reads, holding one entry per CDR3 protein. Found here are around 94,000 distinct CDR3 sequences, 15% to 20% of them singletons; the top ten hold approximately 8%. This clonotype was counted many times. Trimming cost V 1 base and J 3 bases; bases outside gene matches: 14. CDR1 and CDR2 from the germline V gene are MGHRA and YSYEKL. The CDR3 contains 18 residues. Material for sequencing was PBMCs. The sequence was obtained from a human donor in good health (CMV status not recorded). Some clones in this sample may be carry-over from other donors' samples. The genes are TRBV4-1 and TRBJ1-1; 7 bases are a match to TRBD1. The CDR3, as DNA: TGCGCCAGCAGCCAAGCCTTCGCCAGGGGGGGTAGGGACACTGAAGCTTTCTTT. Translating it yields CASSQAFARGGRDTEAFF.